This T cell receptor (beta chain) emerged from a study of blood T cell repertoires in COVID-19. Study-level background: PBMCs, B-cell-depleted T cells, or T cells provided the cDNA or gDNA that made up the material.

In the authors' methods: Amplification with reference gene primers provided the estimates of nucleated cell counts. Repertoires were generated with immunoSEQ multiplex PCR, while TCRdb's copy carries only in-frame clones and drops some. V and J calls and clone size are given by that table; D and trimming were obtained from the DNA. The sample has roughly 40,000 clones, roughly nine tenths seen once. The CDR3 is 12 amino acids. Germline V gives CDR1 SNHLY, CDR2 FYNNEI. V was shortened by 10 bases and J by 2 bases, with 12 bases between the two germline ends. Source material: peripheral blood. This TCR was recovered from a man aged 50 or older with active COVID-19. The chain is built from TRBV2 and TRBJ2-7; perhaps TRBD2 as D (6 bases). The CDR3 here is CATRRDTYEQYF. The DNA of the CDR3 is TGTGCCACGCGGAGGGATACCTACGAGCAGTACTTC.